Following are 19 T cell receptor beta chains from one sample sequenced in a study of immune characterization of retroperitoneal liposarcoma (dated by TCRdb to about 2019). The method was PCR. Sequenced on a NextSeq 500. Clones were called with MiXCR by TCRdb after fastp trimmed the public reads at Q25, and only in-frame beta chains were retained. Identical CDR3 protein sequences are pooled into one entry, listed with their most common genes and DNA. The sample table lists 2,500 to 3,500 distinct CDR3 sequences, 27% of them with a count of one. The ten largest clones take up around a sixth of the sample. Sequenced input: tumor tissue. Receptors originate from a female donor with retroperitoneal liposarcoma.

Judged by abundance, this clonotype is medium-sized (0.01 to 0.1%). This chain connects TRBV6-5 to TRBJ2-3, with 8 bases identical to TRBD2. This CDR3 contains 16 residues. Trimming at V came to 1 base and at J to 4 bases, leaving 7 bases not matched to a gene. Looked up from germline, CDR1 is MNHEY and CDR2 is SVGAGI. The CDR3 is CASSYLPGLEADTQYF. CDR3 nucleotide sequence: TGTGCCAGCAGTTACTTACCGGGACTAGAGGCAGATACGCAGTATTTT.

This clonotype was recorded many times. The chain combines TRBV4-1 with TRBJ2-5, with 12 bases aligning to TRBD2. Per the germline V gene, CDR1 is MGHRA and CDR2 is YSYEKL. V was pared by 4 bases and J by 11 bases, with 11 bases of the junction left unmatched. The CDR3 totals 15 residues. CDR3 protein: CASSRTTSGSSEQYF. The CDR3 DNA sequence: TGCGCCAGCAGCCGGACGACTAGCGGGAGTTCTGAGCAGTACTTC.

Judged by abundance, this clonotype is large (0.1 to 1%). This chain joins TRBV6-6 and TRBJ2-1; TRBD2 matches 8 bases. Germline V lookup: CDR1 MNHNY, CDR2 SVGAGI (reference sequence). Unmatched junction bases numbered 6, after V lost 0 bases and J lost 8 bases. This CDR3 region has 15 residues. Here the CDR3 reads CASSYSREGQDEQFF. CDR3 nucleotide sequence: TGTGCCAGCAGTTACTCTCGGGAGGGCCAGGATGAGCAGTTCTTC.

This clonotype was observed a few times. This chain uses TRBV10-1 with TRBJ2-3; 7 nucleotides match TRBD2. Looked up from germline, CDR1 is WNHNN and CDR2 is SYGVQD (reference sequence). The CDR3 runs 14 residues. V shed 4 bases, J shed 2 bases, and the junction held 3 bases outside the gene matches. The CDR3 coding sequence is TGCGCCAGCAGTGGGGAGCGGGACACAGATACGCAGTATTTT. This gives the protein CASSGERDTDTQYF.

The rearrangement links TRBV6-4 to TRBJ2-5; D might be TRBD2 (6 bases). The DNA end favors TRBJ2-1, so the J call may be wrong. The CDR3 covers 15 residues. CDR1 MRHNA and CDR2 SNTAGT come from the germline V gene. The CDR3 bases are TGTGCCAGCAGTGACGGGGACTCTGAAGCGGCTGAGCAGTTCTTC. It codes for CASSDGDSEAAEQFF.

The rearrangement uses TRBV5-3 and TRBJ2-1; 9 nucleotides agree with TRBD2. TRBV5-3 is known as an ORF, though its function is uncertain. The CDR3 extends over 14 amino acids. V lost 8 bases to trimming and J lost 9 bases; unmatched junction nucleotides: 12. DNA of the CDR3: TGTGCCAGCAGCCAGGCGGGGGGGGCTTCTGAGCAGTTCTTC. Residues: CASSQAGGASEQFF.

The rearrangement joins TRBV7-8 to TRBJ2-1; no clear D gene. The J call may be wrong; the DNA end is better matched by TRBJ2-7. CDR1 SGHVS and CDR2 FQNEAQ come from the germline V gene. This CDR3 is 11 amino acids long. The CDR3 nucleotides read TGTGCCAGCAGCTTAGCGGACGAGCAGTACTTC. Translation: CASSLADEQYF.

By sample share, this clonotype is medium-sized. The J gene is TRBJ2-1, the V gene TRBV12-3 or TRBV12-4, with 12 bases identical to TRBD2. V trimming: 1 base; J trimming: 8 bases; junction bases outside the gene matches: 0. CDR3 length: 14 residues. The CDR3 loop reads CASSLGLAGDEQFF. The CDR3 bases are TGTGCCAGCAGTTTAGGACTAGCGGGAGATGAGCAGTTCTTC.

This clonotype is termed medium-sized (0.01 to 0.1%). This sequence joins TRBV4-1 and TRBJ2-2; either TRBD1 or TRBD2 may fit D (5 bases each). V was cut by 4 bases and J by 1 base, with 10 bases left in between. Germline V gene lookup returns CDR1 MGHRA and CDR2 YSYEKL. The CDR3 totals 15 residues. CDR3 bases: TGCGCCAGCAGCCTGGGACCTCTGAACACCGGGGAGCTGTTTTTT. Translating gives CASSLGPLNTGELFF.

This clonotype is classed as medium-sized. The chain joins TRBV6-6 to TRBJ2-1; 16 positions match TRBD2. The CDR3 runs to 18 residues. V shed 6 bases and J 6 bases; nucleotides not matched to a gene: 11. Per germline, CDR1 MNHNY and CDR2 SVGAGI (reference sequence). The CDR3 reads CASRPGTSGRALSNEQFF. CDR3 coding DNA: TGTGCCAGCAGACCCGGGACTAGCGGGAGGGCCCTCTCCAATGAGCAGTTCTTC.

This clonotype qualifies as medium-sized (0.01 to 0.1%). The V call is TRBV7-8, the J call TRBJ2-1, with TRBD2 matching over 8 bases. Germline V gene sequence: CDR1 SGHVS, CDR2 FQNEAQ. The V segment lost 2 bases and the J segment 13 bases; nucleotides outside the gene matches: 13. The CDR3 covers 15 residues. CDR3 residues: CASSLSVETGGVQFF. The CDR3 region has the DNA TGTGCCAGCAGCTTAAGCGTGGAAACGGGGGGGGTCCAGTTCTTC.

This clonotype is classed as medium-sized. A read error may explain this, as a much larger clone is one base away. The chain has TRBV11-3 and TRBJ2-1; 10 bases map to TRBD2. The germline gives CDR1 SGHNT, CDR2 YENEEA. With 2 bases clipped from V and 13 bases from J, the junction kept 17 bases outside the gene matches. The CDR3 has 17 amino acids. The chain's CDR3 is CASSLSRLAGAGETQFF. In DNA form, the CDR3 reads TGTGCCAGCAGCTTATCTCGTCTAGCGGGAGCGGGAGAGACCCAGTTCTTC.

By frequency in the sample, this clonotype is medium-sized. V usage is TRBV4-1 and J usage is TRBJ2-1; unclear D gene. CDR3 length equals 14 residues. Germline V lookup: CDR1 MGHRA, CDR2 YSYEKL. Trimming cost V 1 base and J 7 bases, with 11 bases left between them. The CDR3: CASSQARFANEQFF. The DNA for the CDR3 is TGCGCCAGCAGCCAAGCCAGATTCGCTAATGAGCAGTTCTTC.

This clonotype was counted a single time. The V and J genes are TRBV28 and TRBJ2-1; D gene unclear. The CDR3 is 11 residues long. Germline V lookup: CDR1 MDHEN, CDR2 SYDVKM. With 3 bases removed from V and 7 bases from J, the gap between germline ends came to 4 bases. CDR3 residues: CASSLRNEQFF. CDR3 DNA sequence: TGTGCCAGCAGTTTGCGGAATGAGCAGTTCTTC.

This clonotype ranks as medium-sized. The CDR3 DNA sequence: TGTGCCAGCAGTGAACTAGCGGGTTCGGTCAATGAGCAGTACTTC. It translates to CASSELAGSVNEQYF. The rearrangement uses TRBV6-1 and TRBJ2-5; 8 bases agree with TRBD2. Germline CDR1 reads MNHNS; CDR2 reads SASEGT. The CDR3 loop spans 15 amino acids. With V trimmed by 2 bases and J by 11 bases, 13 bases remained unmatched.

The CDR3 here is CASNESTRGFHTRRTSYNEQFF. The CDR3 nucleotides are TGTGCCAGCAACGAATCTACTCGGGGTTTCCACACACGGAGGACCTCTTACAATGAGCAGTTCTTC. This rearrangement joins TRBV25-1 to TRBJ2-1; D is perhaps TRBD2 (5 bases). Germline V CDR1 and CDR2: MGHDK, SYGVNS. The V gene lost 7 bases and the J gene lost 4 bases, with 38 bases spanning the gap. The CDR3 consists of 22 residues.

The chain carries TRBV25-1 and TRBJ2-1; no firm D call. This CDR3 has 12 amino acids. Trimming stripped 2 bases from V and 9 bases from J, with 8 bases between. The V gene's germline CDR1 is MGHDK and CDR2 SYGVNS. CDR3 coding DNA: TGTGCCAGCAGTGAAGGTCGGCTTGAGCAGTTCTTC. Translation gives CASSEGRLEQFF. Full variable domain (missing parts from reference TRBV25-1 and TRBJ2-1): EADIYQTPRYLVIGTGKKITLECSQTMGHDKMYWYQQDPGMELHLIHYSYGVNSTEKGDLSSESTVSRIRTEHFPLTLESARPSHTSQYLCASSEGRLEQFFGPGTRLTVL.

Relative to its sample, this clonotype is medium-sized. This chain joins TRBV6-5 and TRBJ2-3; TRBD1 is a possible D gene (11 bases). The CDR3 contains 19 residues. Germline V gene data show CDR1 as MNHEY and CDR2 as SVGAGI. Trimming cost V 2 bases and J 4 bases, with 25 bases left between them. The DNA of the CDR3 is TGTGCCAGCAGTTACGTAGGGACAGGGGGAGCGGGAGGGCCAGATACGCAGTATTTT. It yields the protein CASSYVGTGGAGGPDTQYF.

This clonotype was counted a few times. The chain uses TRBV6-4 and TRBJ1-4; maybe TRBD1 (5 bases). The CDR3 is made up of 14 amino acids. The ends were cut back, 9 bases at V and 0 bases at J, with 11 bases in the middle. Per germline, CDR1 MRHNA and CDR2 SNTAGT. The CDR3 sequence: CARGPGPTNEKLFF. For the CDR3, the DNA is TGTGCCAGGGGTCCGGGACCAACTAATGAAAAACTGTTTTTT.